This TCR beta chain was observed in a study of T-cell reconstitution after alpha-beta-depleted transplantation in children. Germline CDR1 SGHTA, CDR2 FQGNSA. This CDR3 contains 17 residues. J gave up 14 bases and V 1 base, and 16 bases lay outside the gene matches. Study outcomes and limitations: Several hundred expanded graft clones reportedly were the source of alpha-beta T cells about two months after transplant. It was surviving recipient T cells and thymic progenitors that gave some patients high TCRbeta diversity at day 60. One year after transplant, T-cell counts and diversity came mostly from newly produced T cells.

Unique molecular identifiers tagged the TCRbeta library. From the PCR reads, TCRdb called clonotypes with MiXCR, one entry per CDR3 protein. The data show 200,000 to 250,000 distinct CDR3 sequences, roughly 7.7% seen once. At least ten counts were recorded for this clonotype. Its antigen remains unknown. The chain is built from TRBV7-2 and TRBJ1-6, with 8 bases identical to TRBD1. The receptor comes from a male patient aged 10-17 years who had a stem cell transplant for acute lymphoblastic leukemia, so the T cells may come from the graft donor. Sequencing used PBMCs, mostly from graft donor cells, obtained 180 days after TCRalphabeta/CD19-depleted stem cell transplant. The CDR3 DNA follows: TGTGCCAGCAGCTTAGGCCCGGACAGGGAGTATGGGGTCACCCTCCACTTT. Residues: CASSLGPDREYGVTLHF.